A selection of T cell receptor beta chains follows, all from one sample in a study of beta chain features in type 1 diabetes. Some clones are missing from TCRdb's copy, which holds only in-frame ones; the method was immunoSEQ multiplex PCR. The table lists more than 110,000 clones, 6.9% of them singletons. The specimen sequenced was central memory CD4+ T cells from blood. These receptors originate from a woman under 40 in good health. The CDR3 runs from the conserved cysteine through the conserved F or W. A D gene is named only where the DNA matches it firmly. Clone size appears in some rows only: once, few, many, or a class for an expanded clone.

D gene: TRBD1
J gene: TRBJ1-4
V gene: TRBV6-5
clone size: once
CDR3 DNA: TGTGCCAGCAGTTACTCCACGGACAGGGGGCTCGAAAAACTGTTTTTT
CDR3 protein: CASSYSTDRGLEKLFF

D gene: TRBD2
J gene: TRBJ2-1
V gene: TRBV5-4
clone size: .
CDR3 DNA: TGTGCCAGCAGCAAGGGACTAGCGGCTAACGATGAGCAGTTCTTC
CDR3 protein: CASSKGLAANDEQFF

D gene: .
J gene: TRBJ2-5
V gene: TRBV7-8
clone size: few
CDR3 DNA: TGTGCCAGCACTCACGGCGGGTCCCAAGAGACCCAGTACTTC
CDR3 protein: CASTHGGSQETQYF

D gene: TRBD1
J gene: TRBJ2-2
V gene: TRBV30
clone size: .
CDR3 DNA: TGTGCCTGGAGTTCAGGACAGGGGGCGACCGGGGAGCTGTTTTTT
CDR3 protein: CAWSSGQGATGELFF

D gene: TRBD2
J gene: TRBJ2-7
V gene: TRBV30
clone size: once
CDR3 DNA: TGTGCCTGGAGTTATGTTATCGGCAGGGGTCGGGGACTAGCCCACGAGCAGTACTTC
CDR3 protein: CAWSYVIGRGRGLAHEQYF

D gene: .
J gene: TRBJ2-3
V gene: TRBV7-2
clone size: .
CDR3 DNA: TGTGCCAGCAGCTTAGTCCGAGATACGCAGTATTTT
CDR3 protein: CASSLVRDTQYF

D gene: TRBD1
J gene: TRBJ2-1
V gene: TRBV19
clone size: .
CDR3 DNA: TGTGCCAGTAGTGAACGGACAGGGCCCTACAATGAGCAGTTCTTC
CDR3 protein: CASSERTGPYNEQFF

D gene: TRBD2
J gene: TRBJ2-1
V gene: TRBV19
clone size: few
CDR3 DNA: TGTGCCAGTACTACGGGACTAGCGGGAGGACGCAATGAGCAGTTCTTC
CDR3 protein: CASTTGLAGGRNEQFF

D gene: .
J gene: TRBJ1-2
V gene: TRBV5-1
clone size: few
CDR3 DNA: TGCGCCAGCAGCTTGGACAGTAACTATGGCTACACCTTC
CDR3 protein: CASSLDSNYGYTF

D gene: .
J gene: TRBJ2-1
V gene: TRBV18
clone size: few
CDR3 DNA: TGTGCCAGCTCACCAACAGGAATGTATGAGCAGTTCTTC
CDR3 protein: CASSPTGMYEQFF

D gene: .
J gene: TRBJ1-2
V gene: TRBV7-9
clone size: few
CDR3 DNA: TGTGCCAGCAGCTTAGGGCAGGGGCAGAACTATGGCTACACCTTC
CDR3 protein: CASSLGQGQNYGYTF

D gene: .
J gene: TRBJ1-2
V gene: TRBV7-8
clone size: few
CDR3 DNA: TGTGCCAGCAGCTTATTCTATGACTATGGCTACACCTTC
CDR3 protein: CASSLFYDYGYTF

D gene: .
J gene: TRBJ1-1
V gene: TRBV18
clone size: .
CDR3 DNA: TGTGCCAGCTCACCATTACATCGGGACACTGAAGCTTTCTTT
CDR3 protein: CASSPLHRDTEAFF

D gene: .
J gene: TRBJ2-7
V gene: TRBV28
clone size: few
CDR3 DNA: TGTGCCAGCCCCCCCCAGGGGAGCTCCTACGAGCAGTACTTC
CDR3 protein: CASPPQGSSYEQYF

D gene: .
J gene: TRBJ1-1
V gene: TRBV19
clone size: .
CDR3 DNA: TGTGCCAGTAGTCTCCAGGGGAGGGACACTGAAGCTTTCTTT
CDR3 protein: CASSLQGRDTEAFF

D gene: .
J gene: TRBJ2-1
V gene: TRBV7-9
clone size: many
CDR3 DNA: TGTGCCAGCAGCTTAACGGTCGGCAATGAGCAGTTCTTC
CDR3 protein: CASSLTVGNEQFF